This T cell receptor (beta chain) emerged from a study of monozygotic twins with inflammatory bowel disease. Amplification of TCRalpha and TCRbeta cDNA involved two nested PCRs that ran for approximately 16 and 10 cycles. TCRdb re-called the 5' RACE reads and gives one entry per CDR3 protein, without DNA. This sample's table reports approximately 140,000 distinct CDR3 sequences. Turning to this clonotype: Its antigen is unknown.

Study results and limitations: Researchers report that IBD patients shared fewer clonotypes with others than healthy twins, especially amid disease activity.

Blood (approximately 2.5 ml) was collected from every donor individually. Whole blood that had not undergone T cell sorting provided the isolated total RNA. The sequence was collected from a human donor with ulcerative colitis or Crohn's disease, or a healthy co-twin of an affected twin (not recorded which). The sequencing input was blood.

The CDR3 is CASSLERSTDTQYF. The V and J genes are TRBV5-4 and TRBJ2-3. The germline gives CDR1 SGHNT, CDR2 YYREEE (reference sequence). CDR3 length equals 14 residues.